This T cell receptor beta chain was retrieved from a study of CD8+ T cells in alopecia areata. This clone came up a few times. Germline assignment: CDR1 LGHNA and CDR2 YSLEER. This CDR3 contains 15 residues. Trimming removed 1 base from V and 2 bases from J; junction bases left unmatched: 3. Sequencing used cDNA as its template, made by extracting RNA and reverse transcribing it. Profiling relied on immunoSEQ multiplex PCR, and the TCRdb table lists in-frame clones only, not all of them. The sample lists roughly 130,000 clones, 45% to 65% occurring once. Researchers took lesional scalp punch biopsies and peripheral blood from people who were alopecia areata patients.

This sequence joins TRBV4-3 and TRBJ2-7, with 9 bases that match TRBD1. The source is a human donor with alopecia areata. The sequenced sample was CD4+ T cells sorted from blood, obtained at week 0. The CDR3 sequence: CASSQGTGAPYEQYF. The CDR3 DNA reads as TGCGCCAGCAGCCAAGGGACAGGGGCCCCCTACGAGCAGTACTTC.